The 15 T cell receptor beta chains below come from one sample, sequenced in a study of low-dose radiotherapy and immunotherapy resistance in tumors. Covering alpha and beta chains, TRAV- and TRBV-specific primers were used for the first-strand cDNA. Over roughly 20 PCR cycles, TCRs were amplified from a constant-region primer and V-primer adapter. Via MiXCR, TCRdb re-called the reads, giving one row per CDR3 protein. The sample contains tens of thousands of distinct CDR3 sequences, over 15% of which appear only once. Time point given: before trial treatment. The sequenced sample was PBMCs, obtained before treatment. Receptors were obtained from a male donor with prostate cancer.

This clonotype was seen many times. CDR3 DNA: TGTGCCAGCAGCTTAAGGGGCTTCGCAACTAATGAAAAACTGTTTTTT. It yields the protein CASSLRGFATNEKLFF. This chain uses TRBV11-2 with TRBJ1-4; a weak D match, TRBD1 (5 bases). The CDR3 length is 16 residues. V lost 2 bases, J lost 0 bases, and 10 bases lay in between. Germline values: CDR1 SGHAT, CDR2 FQNNGV.

This clonotype was detected ten times or more. The CDR3 sequence is CSASIGNSPLHF. For the CDR3, the DNA is TGCAGTGCTAGTATAGGCAATTCACCCCTCCACTTT. The genes are TRBV20-1 and TRBJ1-6; no clear D. Per germline, CDR1 DFQATT and CDR2 SNEGSKA (reference sequence). This CDR3 is 12 amino acids long. V lost 3 bases and J lost 7, with 7 bases in between.

This clonotype showed up many times. This rearrangement joins TRBV20-1 to TRBJ2-3; D not certain. V gave up 3 bases and J gave up 2 bases, with 12 bases separating them. Germline values: CDR1 DFQATT, CDR2 SNEGSKA (reference sequence). The CDR3 runs 14 residues. The CDR3 sequence is CSASANQYTDTQYF. For the CDR3, the DNA is TGCAGTGCTAGCGCTAATCAATACACAGATACGCAGTATTTT.

At least ten counts were recorded for this clonotype. The chain combines TRBV4-2 with TRBJ2-3; D may be TRBD2 (6 bases). Trimming shortened V by 4 bases and J by 4 bases, and 15 bases separated the two germline ends. Germline CDR1 reads LGHNA; CDR2 reads YNFKEQ. The CDR3 has 15 residues. CDR3 sequence: CASSRDVGGSDTQYF. The CDR3 nucleotides read TGTGCCAGCAGCCGCGACGTAGGAGGGTCAGATACGCAGTATTTT.

This clonotype came up many times. The V gene is TRBV18, the J gene TRBJ2-7; D unresolved. This CDR3 contains 14 residues. Trimming cost V 4 bases and J 0 bases, with 10 bases left between them. Germline CDR1 reads KGHSH; CDR2 reads LQKENI. CDR3 region: CASSQGPRSYEQYF. In nucleotides, the CDR3 is TGTGCCAGCTCACAGGGTCCGCGCTCCTACGAGCAGTACTTC.

This clonotype appeared many times. This chain connects TRBV2 to TRBJ2-7, with 9 bases fitting TRBD1. The CDR3 length is 16 residues. The V segment lost 4 bases and the J segment 5 bases; nucleotides outside the gene matches: 12. Per germline, CDR1 SNHLY and CDR2 FYNNEI. CDR3 protein: CASSGGAGQGLDEQYF. CDR3 DNA sequence: TGTGCCAGCAGTGGGGGGGCCGGACAGGGGCTAGACGAGCAGTACTTC.

This clonotype was seen many times. CDR3 nucleotide sequence: TGCAGTGCTAGGTTCTGGGGGGAGGCGACAGATACGCAGTATTTT. It specifies CSARFWGEATDTQYF. This chain links TRBV20-1 with TRBJ2-3, with D perhaps TRBD2 (6 bases). Germline V gene data show CDR1 as DFQATT and CDR2 as SNEGSKA (reference sequence). V lost 3 bases and J lost 3, with 16 bases in between. The CDR3 length is 15 residues.

At least ten counts were recorded for this clonotype. The chain links TRBV6-1 to TRBJ2-7; D ambiguous. Trimming removed 0 bases from V and 9 bases from J, with 12 bases in between. There are 13 residues in the CDR3. The V gene's germline CDR1 is MNHNS and CDR2 SASEGT. This CDR3 is CASSEARMVLQYF. The CDR3 DNA is TGTGCCAGCAGTGAAGCGCGGATGGTCCTGCAGTACTTC.

This clonotype was detected ten times or more. The gene calls are TRBV27 and TRBJ2-3; D remains ambiguous. This CDR3 is 13 amino acids long. CDR1 is MNHEY and CDR2 is SMNVEV in the germline V gene (reference sequence). V was cut by 10 bases and J by 6 bases, with 17 bases left in between. The CDR3, as DNA: TGTGCCACCAGGTTGGCCCTTATGGATACGCAGTATTTT. Encoded protein: CATRLALMDTQYF.

The table lists this clonotype with many counts. The V call is TRBV5-1, the J call TRBJ2-5; 7 nucleotides match TRBD2. CDR3 length equals 16 residues. V lost 7 bases to trimming and J lost 4 bases; unmatched junction nucleotides: 16. The germline gives CDR1 SGHRS, CDR2 YFSETQ. The CDR3: CASALSGRGIGETQYF. CDR3 nucleotides: TGCGCCAGCGCCCTTTCAGGGAGGGGAATCGGAGAGACCCAGTACTTC.

This clonotype was observed at least ten times. The chain couples TRBV3-1 to TRBJ2-3, with a tentative D call TRBD1 (6 bases). V was clipped by 4 bases and J by 4 bases, with 18 bases between them. The CDR3 is made up of 16 amino acids. Germline lookup yields CDR1 LGHDT and CDR2 YNNKEL (reference sequence). The CDR3 nucleotides read TGTGCCAGCAGCCCTAGAGGGGGTATGGCGGCAGATACGCAGTATTTT. This sequence encodes CASSPRGGMAADTQYF.

The J gene is TRBJ1-2, the V gene TRBV28; maybe TRBD1 (5 bases). CDR3 size: 15 residues. V shed 7 bases and J shed 2 bases, with 17 bases lying between them. The V gene's germline CDR1 is MDHEN and CDR2 SYDVKM. The CDR3 region has the DNA TGTGCCAGCACTCCGAGGTCGGCAGGGAACTATGGCTACACCTTC. Its translation is CASTPRSAGNYGYTF.

Many counts were recorded for this clonotype. The chain couples TRBV5-5 to TRBJ2-7; tentatively, D is TRBD2 (5 bases). This CDR3 contains 15 residues. Germline CDR1 and CDR2: SGHKS and YYEKEE (reference sequence). The germline V and J ends were trimmed by 4 bases and 3 bases, with 17 bases remaining between them. The DNA for the CDR3 is TGTGCCAGCAGCAGAAACCGGGATGAACGCTACGAGCAGTACTTC. Its protein is CASSRNRDERYEQYF. The variable domain in full, completed from reference TRBV5-5 and TRBJ2-7, reads DAGVTQSPTHLIKTRGQQVTLRCSPISGHKSVSWYQQVLGQGPQFIFQYYEKEERGRGNFPDRFSARQFPNYSSELNVNALLLGDSALYLCASSRNRDERYEQYFGPGTRLTVT.

This clonotype was detected many times. The chain combines TRBV5-1 with TRBJ2-7, with TRBD2 identical over 9 bases. The ends lost 2 bases at V and 7 bases at J; junction bases unmatched: 4. The CDR3 loop spans 13 amino acids. Per germline, CDR1 SGHRS and CDR2 YFSETQ. CDR3 sequence (DNA): TGCGCCAGCAGCTTACCCAGCGGGGGGGAGCAGTACTTC. Protein sequence: CASSLPSGGEQYF. Supplemented by reference TRBV5-1 and TRBJ2-7, the full variable domain reads KAGVTQTPRYLIKTRGQQVTLSCSPISGHRSVSWYQQTPGQGLQFLFEYFSETQRNKGNFPGRFSGRQFSNSRSEMNVSTLELGDSALYLCASSLPSGGEQYFGPGTRLTVT.

V usage is TRBV5-4 and J usage is TRBJ1-2; TRBD1 is a possible D gene (5 bases). The CDR3 length is 13 residues. The germline CDR1 and CDR2 sequences are SGHNT and YYREEE (reference sequence). Trimming took off 4 bases at V and 8 bases at J, with 15 bases between the two ends. In nucleotides, the CDR3 is TGTGCCAGCAGCCCGGAGGGACTGGGGGGCTACACCTTC. Protein product: CASSPEGLGGYTF.